The clone carrying this TCR beta chain was observed once. Its antigen is currently unknown. The data originate from a study of T cell responses to AZD1222 COVID-19 vaccine. Study in general: Second-dose timings of about 4 or about 12 weeks were pooled. Broader study findings: CD4 TCRs linked to vaccination spanned spike, dominating at 160-218 and 743-854. Donors were largely white British and mainly female; clonal diversity was possibly underestimated. The repertoires were collected only after the peak T cell response.

Germline lookup yields CDR1 MGHRA and CDR2 YSYEKL. V lost 0 bases and J lost 5; bases outside the gene matches: 5. This CDR3 region has 17 residues. The method was immunoSEQ multiplex PCR; TCRdb's version includes in-frame clones alone and lacks a portion of them. The sample shows roughly 140,000 clones, about 91% of them seen only once. Sequencing was performed on peripheral blood, taken on day 0 of AZD1222 vaccination. The sequence derives from an adult in good health. This sequence joins TRBV4-1 and TRBJ2-1; 12 bases line up with TRBD2. The CDR3 here is CASSQDGTSGPDNEQFF. CDR3 bases: TGCGCCAGCAGCCAAGATGGGACTAGCGGGCCTGACAATGAGCAGTTCTTC.